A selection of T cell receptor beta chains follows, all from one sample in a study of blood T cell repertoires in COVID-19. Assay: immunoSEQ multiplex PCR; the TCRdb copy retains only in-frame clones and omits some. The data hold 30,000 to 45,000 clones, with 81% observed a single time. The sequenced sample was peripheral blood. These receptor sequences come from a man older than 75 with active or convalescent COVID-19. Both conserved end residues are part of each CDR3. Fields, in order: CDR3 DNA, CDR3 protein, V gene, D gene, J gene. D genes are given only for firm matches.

cdr3_nt: TGCGCCAGCAGCTTCCGGGTAGCGGTAATACAAGAGACCCAGTACTTC
cdr3_aa: CASSFRVAVIQETQYF
v_call: TRBV5-1
d_call: NA
j_call: TRBJ2-5

cdr3_nt: TGTGCCAGCAGCCAGCAAAACCCACGACTAGCGGTATTCGGATACATTCAGTACTTC
cdr3_aa: CASSQQNPRLAVFGYIQYF
v_call: TRBV3-1/TRBV3-2
d_call: TRBD2
j_call: TRBJ2-4

cdr3_nt: TGTGCCAGCAGCTTAGGGGACTATGCGATAGATACGCAGTATTTT
cdr3_aa: CASSLGDYAIDTQYF
v_call: TRBV11-3
d_call: TRBD2
j_call: TRBJ2-3

cdr3_nt: TGTGCCAGCAGCTTTTTTGCGTCGGCTAGCGCCGAGACCCAGTACTTC
cdr3_aa: CASSFFASASAETQYF
v_call: TRBV7-9
d_call: NA
j_call: TRBJ2-5

cdr3_nt: TGTGCCAGTAGTTACGGGGGGCATGACTATGGCTACACCTTC
cdr3_aa: CASSYGGHDYGYTF
v_call: TRBV19
d_call: NA
j_call: TRBJ1-2

cdr3_nt: TGCGCCAGCAGCCAAGATACGTCAGCGTTTTATGGCTACACCTTC
cdr3_aa: CASSQDTSAFYGYTF
v_call: TRBV4-1
d_call: NA
j_call: TRBJ1-2

cdr3_nt: TGTGCCAGCAGCTTAACTTCTGGGCCCCAACCTAACTATGGCTACACCTTC
cdr3_aa: CASSLTSGPQPNYGYTF
v_call: TRBV7-2
d_call: NA
j_call: TRBJ1-2

cdr3_nt: TGTGCCAGCACCACTACCTCCTACGAGCAGTACTTC
cdr3_aa: CASTTTSYEQYF
v_call: TRBV12-3/TRBV12-4
d_call: NA
j_call: TRBJ2-7

cdr3_nt: TGTGCCAGCAGTTTATGGGGGGGAAAACTGTTTTTT
cdr3_aa: CASSLWGGKLFF
v_call: TRBV12-3/TRBV12-4
d_call: NA
j_call: TRBJ1-4

cdr3_nt: TGTGCCAGCAGTGAATCGGCTAGCGGGGGGCCGCAGTATTTT
cdr3_aa: CASSESASGGPQYF
v_call: TRBV2
d_call: TRBD2
j_call: TRBJ2-3

cdr3_nt: TGTGCCAGCAGCTTGGGGTTCGGTACGCAGTATTTT
cdr3_aa: CASSLGFGTQYF
v_call: TRBV5-6
d_call: NA
j_call: TRBJ2-3

cdr3_nt: TGTGCCAGCAGCTTGACACTCAACACCGGGGAGCTGTTTTTT
cdr3_aa: CASSLTLNTGELFF
v_call: TRBV6-2/TRBV6-3
d_call: NA
j_call: TRBJ2-2

cdr3_nt: TGTGCCAGCAGCGACGGACTAGCGGTTGAGACCCAGTACTTC
cdr3_aa: CASSDGLAVETQYF
v_call: TRBV7-2
d_call: TRBD2
j_call: TRBJ2-5

cdr3_nt: TGTGCCAGCAGCTGGGCGCAGGGGAATTACGAGCAGTACTTC
cdr3_aa: CASSWAQGNYEQYF
v_call: TRBV5-5
d_call: NA
j_call: TRBJ2-7

cdr3_nt: TGTGCCAGCAGCGTAGGGACTAGCGGGAGTTATGAGCAGTTCTTC
cdr3_aa: CASSVGTSGSYEQFF
v_call: TRBV9
d_call: TRBD2
j_call: TRBJ2-1